This entry lists 5 T cell receptor beta chains sequenced from one sample in a study of CD8 T cells in Susac syndrome (dated by TCRdb to about 2019). Library prep was done by the immunoSEQ multiplex PCR assay. RNA was extracted with the RNeasy kit and roughly 0.45 to 1 ug was reverse transcribed using random hexamers. TCRdb reanalyzed the raw reads on its own, using fastp at Q25 for trimming and MiXCR for clone calling, and kept in-frame beta chains. Records with the same CDR3 protein are collapsed into one entry carrying the most frequent genes and DNA. The sample table records 330,000 or so distinct CDR3 sequences; 89% of these occur just once. In total, the top ten clones hold around 0.18% of the sample. Material for sequencing was CD8+ T cells from PBMCs. These receptors all come from a human donor with multiple sclerosis.

This chain connects TRBV19 to TRBJ2-6; 7 bases are shared with TRBD1. Trimming removed 5 bases from V and 0 bases from J; junction bases left unmatched: 10. The CDR3 runs to 18 residues. Per germline, CDR1 LNHDA and CDR2 SQIVND (reference sequence). DNA of the CDR3: TGTGCCAGTAGTCTCGAAACAGGGGTACCCTCTGGGGCCAACGTCCTGACTTTC. It is translated as CASSLETGVPSGANVLTF.

For the CDR3, the DNA is TGTGCCAGCAGCTTAGACCCGACAGGCACTTGGCCCCAGCATTTT. Translated, it gives CASSLDPTGTWPQHF. The chain employs TRBV11-2 and TRBJ1-5; D is possibly TRBD1 (6 bases). The CDR3 extends over 15 amino acids. V shed 0 bases and J shed 9 bases, with 15 bases lying between them. Germline V gene lookup returns CDR1 SGHAT and CDR2 FQNNGV.

Remarks on this clonotype: The junction shows a germline mismatch at one end, possibly a read error. The chain has TRBV29-1 and TRBJ2-5, with TRBD2 matching over 11 bases. Germline loops: CDR1 SQVTM, CDR2 ANQGSEA. This CDR3 region has 16 residues. CDR3: CSVPGLADLYQETQYF. The CDR3 DNA reads as TGCAGCGTCCCGGGACTAGCGGATCTGTACCAAGAGACTCAGTACTTC.

This chain connects TRBV29-1 to TRBJ1-2; D remains unclear. CDR3 length: 11 amino acids. The germline V and J ends were trimmed by 3 bases and 8 bases, with 10 bases remaining between them. The germline V gene has CDR1 SQVTM and CDR2 ANQGSEA. CDR3 residues: CSVESFTGYTF. DNA of the CDR3: TGCAGCGTTGAGTCATTTACAGGCTACACCTTC.

The DNA for the CDR3 is TGCAGTGCTAGAGATCACGGGACAGTCCATTTCTACGAGCAGTACTTC. Encoded protein: CSARDHGTVHFYEQYF. The chain is built from TRBV20-1 and TRBJ2-7; 7 bases line up with TRBD1. The CDR3 sequence is 16 residues long. Germline V gene sequence: CDR1 DFQATT, CDR2 SNEGSKA (reference sequence). V shed 0 bases and J 3 bases; nucleotides not matched to a gene: 11.